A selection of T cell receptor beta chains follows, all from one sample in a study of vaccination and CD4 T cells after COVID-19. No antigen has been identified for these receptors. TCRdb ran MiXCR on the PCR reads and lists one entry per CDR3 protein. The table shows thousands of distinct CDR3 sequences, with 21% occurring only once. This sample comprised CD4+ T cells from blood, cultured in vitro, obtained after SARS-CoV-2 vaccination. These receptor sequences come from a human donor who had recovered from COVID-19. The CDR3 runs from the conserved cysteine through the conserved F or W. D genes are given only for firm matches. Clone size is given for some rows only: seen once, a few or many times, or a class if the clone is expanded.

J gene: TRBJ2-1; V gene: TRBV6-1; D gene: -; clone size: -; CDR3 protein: CASQRVRLRDNEQFF; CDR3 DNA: TGTGCCAGCCAAAGAGTCCGCCTCCGAGACAATGAGCAGTTCTTC
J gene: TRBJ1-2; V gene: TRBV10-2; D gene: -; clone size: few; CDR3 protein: CASSESRGGLGGYTF; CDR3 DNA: TGCGCCAGCAGTGAGTCCCGCGGGGGACTAGGAGGCTACACCTTC
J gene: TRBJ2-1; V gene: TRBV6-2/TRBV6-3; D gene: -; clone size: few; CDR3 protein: CASSYSSEYNEQFF; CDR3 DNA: TGTGCCAGCAGTTACTCGTCCGAGTACAATGAGCAGTTCTTC
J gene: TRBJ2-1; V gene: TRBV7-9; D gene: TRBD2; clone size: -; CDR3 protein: CASSLAGGGSHNEQFF; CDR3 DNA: TGTGCCAGCAGCTTAGCGGGCGGGGGGAGCCACAATGAGCAGTTCTTC
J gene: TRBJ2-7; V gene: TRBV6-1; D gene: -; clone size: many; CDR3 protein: CASRDDSPTYEQYF; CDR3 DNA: TGTGCCAGCAGAGACGACAGCCCCACCTACGAGCAGTACTTC
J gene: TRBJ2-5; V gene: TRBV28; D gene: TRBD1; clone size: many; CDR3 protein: CASSLGTGAIQETQYF; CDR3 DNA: TGTGCCAGCAGCCTAGGGACAGGGGCGATCCAAGAGACCCAGTACTTC
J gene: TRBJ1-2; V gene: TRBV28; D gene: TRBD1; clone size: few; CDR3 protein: CATNLPGQGSNYGYTF; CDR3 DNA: TGTGCCACGAACCTACCGGGACAGGGATCTAACTATGGCTACACCTTC
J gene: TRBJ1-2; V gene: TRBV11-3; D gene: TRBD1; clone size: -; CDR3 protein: CASSSPGTGVGGYTF; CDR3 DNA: TGTGCCAGCAGCTCTCCCGGGACAGGGGTTGGTGGCTACACCTTC
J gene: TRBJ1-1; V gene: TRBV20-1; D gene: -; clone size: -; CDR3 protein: CSARVGGPNTEAFF; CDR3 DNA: TGCAGTGCTAGAGTGGGGGGGCCGAACACTGAAGCTTTCTTT
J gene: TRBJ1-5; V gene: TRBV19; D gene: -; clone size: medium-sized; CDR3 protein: CASSIDRAGNQPQHF; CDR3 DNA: TGTGCCAGTAGTATAGACAGGGCCGGCAATCAGCCCCAGCATTTT
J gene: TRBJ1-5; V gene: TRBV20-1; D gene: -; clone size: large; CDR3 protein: CSAIRGDSNQPQHF; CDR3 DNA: TGCAGTGCCATCCGGGGAGATAGCAATCAGCCCCAGCATTTT
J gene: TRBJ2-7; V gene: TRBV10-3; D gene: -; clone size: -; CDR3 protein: CAISEGVGATYEQYF; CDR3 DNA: TGTGCCATCAGTGAGGGAGTGGGAGCCACCTACGAGCAGTACTTC
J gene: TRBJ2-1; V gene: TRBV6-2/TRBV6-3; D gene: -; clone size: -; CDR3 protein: CASSYDIEGSQFF; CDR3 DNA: TGTGCCAGCAGTTACGACATAGAGGGCAGCCAGTTCTTC
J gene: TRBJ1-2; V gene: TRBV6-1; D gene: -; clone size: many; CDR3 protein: CASSEKENYGYTF; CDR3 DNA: TGTGCCAGCAGTGAAAAGGAGAACTATGGCTACACCTTC
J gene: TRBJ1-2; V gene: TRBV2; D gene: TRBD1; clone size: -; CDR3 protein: CASSSQRGQGLGYTF; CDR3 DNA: TGTGCCAGCAGCTCTCAGAGGGGACAGGGACTTGGCTACACCTTC
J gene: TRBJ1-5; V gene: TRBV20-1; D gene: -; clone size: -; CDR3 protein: CSAQASQGFNQPQHF; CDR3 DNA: TGCAGTGCCCAAGCCTCACAGGGTTTTAATCAGCCCCAGCATTTT
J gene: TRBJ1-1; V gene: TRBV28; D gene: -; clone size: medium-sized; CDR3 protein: CASSFGGPPAVAFF; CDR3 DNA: TGTGCCAGCAGTTTCGGGGGACCCCCCGCGGTTGCTTTCTTT
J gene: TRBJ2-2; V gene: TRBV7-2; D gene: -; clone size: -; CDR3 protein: CASSLARSRGQPITGELFF; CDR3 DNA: TGTGCCAGCAGCTTAGCTCGATCACGAGGGCAGCCCATCACCGGGGAGCTGTTTTTT
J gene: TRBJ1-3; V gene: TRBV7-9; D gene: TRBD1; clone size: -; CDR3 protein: CASSLQTGSSGNTIYF; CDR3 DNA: TGTGCCAGCAGCTTACAGACAGGGAGCTCTGGAAACACCATATATTTT
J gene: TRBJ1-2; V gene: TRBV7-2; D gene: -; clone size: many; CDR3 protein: CASSLARGLRGYTF; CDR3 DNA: TGTGCCAGCAGCTTAGCCAGGGGTCTCCGTGGCTACACCTTC
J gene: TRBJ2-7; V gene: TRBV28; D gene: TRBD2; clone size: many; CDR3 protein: CASSPRRGGYEQYF; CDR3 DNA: TGTGCCAGCAGTCCGAGGCGGGGGGGGTACGAGCAGTACTTC
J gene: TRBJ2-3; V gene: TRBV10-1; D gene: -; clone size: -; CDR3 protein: CASSETGTSTDTQYF; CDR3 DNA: TGCGCCAGCAGTGAAACAGGGACTAGCACAGATACGCAGTATTTT
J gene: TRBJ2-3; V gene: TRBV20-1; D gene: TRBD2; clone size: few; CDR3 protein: CSASPAGGEGGTDTQYF; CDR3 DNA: TGCAGTGCTTCTCCCGCGGGAGGAGAGGGTGGCACAGATACGCAGTATTTT
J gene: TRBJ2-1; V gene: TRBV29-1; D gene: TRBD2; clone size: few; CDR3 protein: CSVGTQGLAGTEQFF; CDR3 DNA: TGCAGCGTTGGTACCCAGGGACTAGCGGGAACTGAGCAGTTCTTC
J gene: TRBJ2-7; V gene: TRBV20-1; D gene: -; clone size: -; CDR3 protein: CSAPGTGNYEQYF; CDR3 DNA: TGCAGTGCCCCCGGGACTGGGAACTACGAGCAGTACTTC
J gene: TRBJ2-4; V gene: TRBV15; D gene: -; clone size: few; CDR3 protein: CATSRGGGEAKNIQYF; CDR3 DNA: TGTGCCACCAGCAGAGGAGGAGGGGAAGCCAAAAACATTCAGTACTTC
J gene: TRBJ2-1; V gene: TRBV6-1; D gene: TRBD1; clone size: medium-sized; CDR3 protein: CASTNTGSEGQGALYEQFF; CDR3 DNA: TGTGCCAGCACGAATACGGGTAGTGAAGGACAGGGGGCGCTTTATGAGCAGTTCTTC
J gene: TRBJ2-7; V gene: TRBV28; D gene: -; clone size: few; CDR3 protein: CASSLLETSSYEQYF; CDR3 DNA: TGTGCCAGCAGTTTACTCGAGACTAGCTCCTACGAGCAGTACTTC
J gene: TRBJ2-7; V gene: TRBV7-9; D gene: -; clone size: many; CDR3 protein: CASSPARGSTTYEQYF; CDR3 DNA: TGTGCCAGCAGCCCAGCCCGGGGCAGTACAACCTACGAGCAGTACTTC
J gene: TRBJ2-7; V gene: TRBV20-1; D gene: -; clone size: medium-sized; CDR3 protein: CSATHLGPAYEQYF; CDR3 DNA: TGCAGTGCGACCCACCTAGGACCTGCCTACGAGCAGTACTTC
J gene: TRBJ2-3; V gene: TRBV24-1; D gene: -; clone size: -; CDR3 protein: CATSVSGASTDTQYF; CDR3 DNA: TGTGCCACCAGTGTGAGCGGAGCTAGCACAGATACGCAGTATTTT
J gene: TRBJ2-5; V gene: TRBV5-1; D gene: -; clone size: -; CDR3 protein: CASSPGTSQETQYF; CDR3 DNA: TGCGCCAGCAGCCCCGGGACATCCCAAGAGACCCAGTACTTC
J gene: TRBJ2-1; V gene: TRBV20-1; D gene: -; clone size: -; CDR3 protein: CSARDPGLSYNEQFF; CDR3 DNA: TGCAGTGCTAGAGATCCCGGATTGTCCTACAATGAGCAGTTCTTC
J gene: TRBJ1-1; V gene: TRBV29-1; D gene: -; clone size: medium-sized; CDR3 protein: CSVGPLGGRNTEAFF; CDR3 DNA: TGCAGCGTTGGACCCCTGGGCGGCAGGAACACTGAAGCTTTCTTT
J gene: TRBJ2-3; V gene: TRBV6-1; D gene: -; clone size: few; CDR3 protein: CASSEVADTDTQYF; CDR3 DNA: TGTGCCAGCAGTGAAGTAGCGGACACAGATACGCAGTATTTT
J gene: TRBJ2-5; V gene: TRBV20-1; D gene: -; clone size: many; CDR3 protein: CSARASPSGGVGTQYF; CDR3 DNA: TGCAGTGCTAGAGCATCCCCCTCGGGCGGGGTGGGGACCCAGTACTTC
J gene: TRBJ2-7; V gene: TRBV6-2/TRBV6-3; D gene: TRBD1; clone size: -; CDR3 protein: CASRWDRLSYEQYF; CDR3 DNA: TGTGCCAGCAGGTGGGACAGGTTATCCTACGAGCAGTACTTC
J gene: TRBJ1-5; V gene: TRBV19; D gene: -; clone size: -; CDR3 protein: CASSAAARNQPQHF; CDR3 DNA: TGTGCCAGTAGCGCGGCAGCGCGAAATCAGCCCCAGCATTTT
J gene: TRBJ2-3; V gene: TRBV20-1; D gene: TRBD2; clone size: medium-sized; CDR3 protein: CSVTSGNTDTQYF; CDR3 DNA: TGCAGTGTGACTAGCGGTAACACAGATACGCAGTATTTT
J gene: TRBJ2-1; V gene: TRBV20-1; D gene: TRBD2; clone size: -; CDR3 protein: CSAIGTSGRYAYNEQFF; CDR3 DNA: TGCAGTGCTATCGGGACTAGCGGGAGGTACGCCTACAATGAGCAGTTCTTC
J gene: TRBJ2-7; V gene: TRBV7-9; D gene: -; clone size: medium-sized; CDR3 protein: CASSPPGGRRYF; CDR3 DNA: TGTGCCAGCAGCCCACCCGGGGGCCGGCGGTACTTC
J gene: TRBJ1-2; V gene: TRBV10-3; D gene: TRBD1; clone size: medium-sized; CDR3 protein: CAISKRDRGEDGYTF; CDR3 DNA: TGTGCCATCAGTAAAAGGGACAGGGGCGAGGATGGCTACACCTTC
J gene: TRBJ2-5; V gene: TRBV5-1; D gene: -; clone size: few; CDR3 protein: CASSFWGQQETQYF; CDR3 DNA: TGCGCCAGCAGCTTCTGGGGGCAACAAGAGACCCAGTACTTC
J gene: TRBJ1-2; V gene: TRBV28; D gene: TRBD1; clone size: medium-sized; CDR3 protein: CASRDGTGDYGYTF; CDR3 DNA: TGTGCCAGCAGAGACGGGACAGGGGACTATGGCTACACCTTC
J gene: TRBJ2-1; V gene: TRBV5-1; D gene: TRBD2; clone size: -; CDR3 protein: CASSGGTSQRNNEQFF; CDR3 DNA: TGCGCCAGCAGCGGAGGGACTAGCCAAAGAAACAATGAGCAGTTCTTC
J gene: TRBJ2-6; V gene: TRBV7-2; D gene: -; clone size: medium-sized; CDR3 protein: CASSTRGDSSGANVLTF; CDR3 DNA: TGTGCCAGCAGCACGAGGGGCGACAGCTCTGGGGCCAACGTCCTGACTTTC
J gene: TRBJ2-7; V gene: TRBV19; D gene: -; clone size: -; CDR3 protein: CASSVVLKIRQGRDEQYF; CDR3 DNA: TGTGCCAGTAGTGTAGTTCTGAAGATCCGGCAGGGGAGGGACGAGCAGTACTTC
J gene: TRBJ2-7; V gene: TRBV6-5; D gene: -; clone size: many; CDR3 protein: CASSYSSGTYEQYF; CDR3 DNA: TGTGCCAGCAGTTACTCAAGCGGAACCTACGAGCAGTACTTC
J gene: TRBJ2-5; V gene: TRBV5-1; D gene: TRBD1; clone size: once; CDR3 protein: CASSLGTGQETQYF; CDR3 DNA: TGCGCCAGCAGCCTCGGGACAGGACAAGAGACCCAGTACTTC
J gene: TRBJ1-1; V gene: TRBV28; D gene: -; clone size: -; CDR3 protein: CASRLVTGGAMNTEAFF; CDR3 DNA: TGTGCCAGCAGGCTCGTTACGGGGGGCGCAATGAACACTGAAGCTTTCTTT
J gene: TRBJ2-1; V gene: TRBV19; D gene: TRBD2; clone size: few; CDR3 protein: CASSHLASGTYNEQFF; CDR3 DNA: TGTGCCAGTAGTCACCTGGCTAGCGGTACCTACAATGAGCAGTTCTTC
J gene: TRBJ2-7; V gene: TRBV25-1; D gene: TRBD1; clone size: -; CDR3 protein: CASSIQGSDSEQYF; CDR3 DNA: TGTGCCAGCAGTATACAGGGGTCGGACTCCGAGCAGTACTTC
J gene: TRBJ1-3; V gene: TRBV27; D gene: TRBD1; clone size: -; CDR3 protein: CASSSAVNTVQGPSGHTIYF; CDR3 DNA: TGTGCCAGCAGTTCAGCCGTTAACACCGTACAGGGGCCCTCCGGGCACACCATATATTTT
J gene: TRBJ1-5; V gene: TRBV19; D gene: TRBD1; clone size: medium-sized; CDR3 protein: CATRQGWVGNQPQHF; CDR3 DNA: TGTGCCACCCGACAGGGCTGGGTCGGCAATCAGCCCCAGCATTTT
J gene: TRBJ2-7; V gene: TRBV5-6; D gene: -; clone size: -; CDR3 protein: CASSPRGRPRGAYEQYF; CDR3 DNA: TGTGCCAGCAGCCCCAGGGGACGACCCCGTGGCGCCTACGAGCAGTACTTC
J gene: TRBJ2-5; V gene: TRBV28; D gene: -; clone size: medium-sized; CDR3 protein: CASTLRDRETQYF; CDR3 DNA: TGTGCCAGCACTTTGAGGGACCGGGAGACCCAGTACTTC
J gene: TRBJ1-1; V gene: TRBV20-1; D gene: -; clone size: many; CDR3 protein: CSARVNPSTEAFF; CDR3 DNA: TGCAGTGCTAGAGTGAACCCGTCCACTGAAGCTTTCTTT